This note documents a single T cell receptor beta chain sequence. What it recognizes is unknown. This record belongs to a study of identical twins. Each cDNA held unique molecular identifiers, and template switching gave it a universal primer site. Each CDR3 protein gets one entry after TCRdb re-called the 5' RACE reads with MiXCR. The table records 1.5 million to 2 million distinct CDR3 sequences, roughly 35% of them present only once. Study-wide results and caveats: One should note that invariant MAIT and iNKT cells could partly confound zero-insertion analyses.

Per germline, CDR1 SGHTA and CDR2 FQGNSA. The CDR3 length is 12 residues. V was cut by 2 bases and J by 8 bases, with 7 bases left in between. Sequencing input: cord blood. This TCR derives from a newborn girl in good health. This chain uses TRBV7-2 with TRBJ2-4; D gene ambiguous. CDR3 in DNA: TGTGCCAGCAGCTTAAGCCGGGACATTCAGTACTTC. It yields the protein CASSLSRDIQYF.